The next 26 T cell receptor beta chains were all read from a single sample in a study of blood T cell repertoires in COVID-19. Sequencing used immunoSEQ multiplex PCR; TCRdb keeps in-frame clones, though not all of them. The sample includes hundreds of thousands of clones, 86% of them seen just once. Source material: PBMCs or T cells enriched from blood (not recorded which). The receptors were gathered from a woman aged 50 to 65 in a cohort exposed to, infected with or recovered from COVID-19 (not recorded which).

V gene TRBV6-5 combines with J gene TRBJ1-6, with D possibly being TRBD1 (5 bases). The germline CDR1 and CDR2 sequences are MNHEY and SVGAGI. The CDR3 sequence is 15 residues long. The germline V and J ends were trimmed by 8 bases and 0 bases, with 11 bases remaining between them. The CDR3 loop is CASGAARSYNSPLHF. In nucleotides, the CDR3 is TGTGCCAGCGGGGCAGCCCGCTCCTATAATTCACCCCTCCACTTT.

This chain joins TRBV7-2 and TRBJ2-4; no clear D. The germline CDR1 and CDR2 sequences are SGHTA and FQGNSA. This CDR3 region has 15 residues. V lost 5 bases and J 0 bases, leaving 11 bases between the germline ends. CDR3 sequence reads: CASSQPEIAKNIQYF. The CDR3 nucleotides are TGTGCCAGCAGCCAACCGGAGATAGCCAAAAACATTCAGTACTTC.

A few counts support this clone. V gene TRBV2 combines with J gene TRBJ1-5; D unresolved. The CDR3 has 13 residues. V shed 8 bases and J shed 11 bases, with 19 bases lying between them. Germline lookup yields CDR1 SNHLY and CDR2 FYNNEI. CDR3 nucleotide sequence: TGTGCCAGCGCCGCCGCCCCGAGGATTGCCCAGCATTTT. The encoded protein is CASAAAPRIAQHF.

This rearrangement joins TRBV5-1 to TRBJ2-5, with TRBD2 identical over 8 bases. Germline loops: CDR1 SGHRS, CDR2 YFSETQ. CDR3 length: 15 residues. The ends lost 5 bases at V and 4 bases at J; junction bases unmatched: 10. The CDR3 region is CASRGVTGGPETQYF. The CDR3 DNA follows: TGCGCCAGCAGAGGTGTGACGGGGGGGCCAGAGACCCAGTACTTC.

The chain uses TRBV6-1 and TRBJ1-2; 7 bases align to TRBD1. The CDR3 runs to 15 residues. CDR1 MNHNS and CDR2 SASEGT come from the germline V gene. The J segment lost 1 base and the V segment lost 6 bases, leaving 8 bases of the junction unmatched. The CDR3 DNA reads as TGTGCCAGCAGAAACACAGGGGTGGGTAACTATGGCTACACCTTC. Encoded protein: CASRNTGVGNYGYTF.

This chain links TRBV6-6 with TRBJ1-6, with 9 bases identical to TRBD1. The CDR3 is made up of 14 amino acids. Germline V gene data show CDR1 as MNHNY and CDR2 as SVGAGI (reference sequence). V lost 8 bases to trimming and J lost 9 bases; unmatched junction nucleotides: 8. The CDR3 region is CASSEGQGLSPLHF. The CDR3 DNA is TGTGCCAGCTCGGAGGGACAGGGCCTTTCACCCCTCCACTTT.

This clone is a singleton in its sample. This chain links TRBV5-6 with TRBJ2-3; 7 bases line up with TRBD1. This CDR3 is 15 amino acids long. J lost 2 bases, V lost 3 bases, and 6 bases had no gene match. CDR1 is SGHDT and CDR2 is YYEEEE in the germline V gene. Here the CDR3 DNA reads TGTGCCAGCAGCTCCCGACAGGGTATCACAGATACGCAGTATTTT. It translates to CASSSRQGITDTQYF.

This chain joins TRBV28 and TRBJ1-5; D is possibly TRBD1 (6 bases). Germline CDR1 is MDHEN and CDR2 is SYDVKM. Trimming pared 10 bases from V and 4 bases from J, leaving 17 bases between. This CDR3 has 14 amino acids. The CDR3 nucleotides read TGTGCCACAAAGGACAGCGGCCTTAATCAGCCCCAGCATTTT. Its translation is CATKDSGLNQPQHF. Full variable domain (missing parts from reference TRBV28 and TRBJ1-5): DVKVTQSSRYLVKRTGEKVFLECVQDMDHENMFWYRQDPGLGLRLIYFSYDVKMKEKGDIPEGYSVSREKKERFSLILESASTNQTSMYLCATKDSGLNQPQHFGDGTRLSIL.

This clone was observed a few times. The chain links TRBV30 to TRBJ1-1, with no clear D. Germline CDR1 is GTSNPN and CDR2 is SVGIG (reference sequence). Between the trimmed V and J ends, which lost 3 bases and 4 bases, there was a span of 9 bases. The CDR3 length is 12 residues. The chain's CDR3 is CAWSQVFTEAFF. The CDR3 nucleotides are TGTGCCTGGAGCCAGGTATTCACTGAAGCTTTCTTT.

The chain carries TRBV29-1 and TRBJ2-7; D perhaps matches TRBD1 (6 bases). This CDR3 contains 13 residues. Germline lookup yields CDR1 SQVTM and CDR2 ANQGSEA. Trimming stripped 4 bases from V and 4 bases from J, with 14 bases between. As DNA, the CDR3 is TGCAGCGTTGCTGGGGGACAAAATTACGAGCAGTACTTC. Translated, it gives CSVAGGQNYEQYF.

The chain carries TRBV27 and TRBJ1-5; D is unclear. The CDR3 covers 15 residues. The germline V gene has CDR1 MNHEY and CDR2 SMNVEV (reference sequence). The V end lost 8 bases, the J end lost 0 bases, and 14 bases lay between the germline ends. CDR3 bases: TGTGCCAGCTCCGACGTAGCCCATAGCAATCAGCCCCAGCATTTT. Its protein product is CASSDVAHSNQPQHF.

This clone was seen only once. This sequence joins TRBV14 and TRBJ2-5, with D possibly being TRBD1 (5 bases). Germline loops: CDR1 SGHDN, CDR2 FVKESK. The CDR3 totals 14 residues. Between the trimmed V and J ends, which lost 2 bases and 6 bases, there was a span of 13 bases. DNA for the CDR3: TGTGCCAGCAGCCAATCAGGGTTTGAGAAGACCCAGTACTTC. This sequence encodes CASSQSGFEKTQYF.

The rearrangement links TRBV10-3 to TRBJ2-2; 7 positions match TRBD1. The CDR3 has 14 residues. The V gene's germline CDR1 is ENHRY and CDR2 SYGVKD. J was trimmed by 4 bases and V by 9 bases; bases with no gene match: 8. In DNA form, the CDR3 reads TGTGCCATGAGGGGGCAAGTGATCACCGGGGAGCTGTTTTTT. Protein: CAMRGQVITGELFF.

The chain is built from TRBV4-2 and TRBJ1-2; 8 nucleotides agree with TRBD1. The CDR3 is 16 amino acids. CDR1 and CDR2 (germline): LGHNA, YNFKEQ. V lost 4 bases and J lost 8; bases outside the gene matches: 15. The CDR3 DNA reads TGTGCCAGCAGCCGTGGTGGGGACAGGACTGCGCGGGGCTACACCTTC. Translated, it gives CASSRGGDRTARGYTF.

This CDR3 reads CASSPNYLEPASRGYTF. The CDR3 DNA reads as TGTGCCAGCAGTCCCAACTATCTAGAACCGGCTTCGAGAGGCTACACCTTC. The J gene is TRBJ1-2, the V gene TRBV28; D is unresolved. The CDR3 spans 17 residues. The V gene's germline CDR1 is MDHEN and CDR2 SYDVKM. V was shortened by 5 bases and J by 8 bases, with 27 bases between the two germline ends.

This clone was observed a handful of times. This chain joins TRBV19 and TRBJ1-5, with D perhaps matching TRBD1 (5 bases). The germline V and J ends were trimmed by 4 bases and 7 bases, with 14 bases remaining between them. Per the germline V gene, CDR1 is LNHDA and CDR2 is SQIVND (reference sequence). CDR3 length: 14 residues. CDR3 sequence (DNA): TGTGCCAGTAGTAAATCATCAGGGTTCCAGCCCCAGCATTTT. This translates into CASSKSSGFQPQHF.

The V and J genes are TRBV4-2 and TRBJ2-1; D may be TRBD1 (6 bases). Germline CDR1 and CDR2: LGHNA and YNFKEQ. This CDR3 has 15 amino acids. Trimming took off 0 bases at V and 2 bases at J, with 8 bases between the two ends. The CDR3 DNA reads as TGTGCCAGCAGCCAAGATGGGGGCGCCTACAATGAGCAGTTCTTC. Protein product: CASSQDGGAYNEQFF.

This clone was seen just once. This chain uses TRBV28 with TRBJ1-2; D is unclear. CDR3 length: 14 residues. The ends were cut back, 2 bases at V and 2 bases at J, with 9 bases in the middle. Germline V gene lookup returns CDR1 MDHEN and CDR2 SYDVKM. The CDR3 coding sequence is TGTGCCAGCAGTTTAACCGACGGGAACTATGGCTACACCTTC. Protein: CASSLTDGNYGYTF.

This clone was counted a single time. The rearrangement joins TRBV6-2 or TRBV6-3 to TRBJ2-3; D unresolved. Germline V CDR1 and CDR2: MNHEY, SVGEGT. V lost 7 bases and J 8 bases, leaving 19 bases between the germline ends. The CDR3 length is 14 residues. CDR3 residues: CASTPNLNEVTQYF. In nucleotides, the CDR3 is TGTGCCAGCACCCCAAATTTAAACGAGGTTACGCAGTATTTT.

In regard to this clone: This may come from a read error, since a much larger clone is one base off. Other DNA sequences from this sample encode an identical CDR3 as well. The rearrangement joins TRBV5-8 to TRBJ2-2; the D is unclear. Germline V gene lookup returns CDR1 SGHTS and CDR2 YDEGEE. CDR3 length: 14 residues. V was cut by 0 bases and J by 1 base, with 4 bases left in between. CDR3 coding DNA: TGTGCCAGCAGCTTGGCCCAGAACACCGGGGAGCTGTTTTTT. Its protein product is CASSLAQNTGELFF.

This clone showed up just once. This sequence joins TRBV5-4 and TRBJ2-6, with TRBD1 matching 9 bases. The V segment lost 0 bases and the J segment 1 base; nucleotides outside the gene matches: 2. CDR1 and CDR2 from the germline V gene are SGHNT and YYREEE (reference sequence). The CDR3 totals 17 residues. CDR3: CASSLEGTGSGANVLTF. CDR3 DNA sequence: TGTGCCAGCAGCTTGGAAGGGACAGGGTCTGGGGCCAACGTCCTGACTTTC.

The chain joins TRBV3-1 (or the pseudogene TRBV3-2) to TRBJ1-2; D is undetermined. The CDR3 length is 14 residues. Germline V lookup: CDR1 LGHDT, CDR2 YNNKEL (reference sequence). Trimming took off 2 bases at V and 4 bases at J, with 11 bases between the two ends. The CDR3 loop is CASSQTGVLYGYTF. CDR3 bases: TGTGCCAGCAGCCAAACCGGGGTCCTCTATGGCTACACCTTC.

The genes are TRBV28 and TRBJ2-7, with 9 nucleotides matching TRBD2. This CDR3 region has 15 residues. The ends lost 7 bases at V and 2 bases at J; junction bases unmatched: 9. Germline V CDR1 and CDR2: MDHEN, SYDVKM. CDR3: CASIIHGGGAYEQYF. DNA for the CDR3: TGTGCCAGCATAATTCACGGCGGGGGGGCCTACGAGCAGTACTTC.

The chain's CDR3 is CASSPYGGTGSYEQYF. The CDR3 DNA reads as TGCGCCAGCAGCCCCTACGGTGGGACAGGCTCCTACGAGCAGTACTTC. V is TRBV5-1 and J is TRBJ2-7; TRBD1 agrees at 8 bases. This CDR3 is 16 amino acids long. V was clipped by 4 bases and J by 0 bases; unmatched bases: 9. The germline CDR1 and CDR2 sequences are SGHRS and YFSETQ. The whole variable domain, remainder taken from reference TRBV5-1 and TRBJ2-7, is KAGVTQTPRYLIKTRGQQVTLSCSPISGHRSVSWYQQTPGQGLQFLFEYFSETQRNKGNFPGRFSGRQFSNSRSEMNVSTLELGDSALYLCASSPYGGTGSYEQYFGPGTRLTVT.

V and J are TRBV3-1 (or the pseudogene TRBV3-2) and TRBJ1-1; D is unresolved. CDR1 and CDR2 from the germline V gene are LGHDT and YNNKEL (reference sequence). The CDR3 is 14 residues long. V was shortened by 4 bases and J by 5 bases, with 14 bases between the two germline ends. This CDR3 is CASSRRREETEAFF. CDR3 DNA sequence: TGTGCCAGCAGCCGAAGGAGGGAAGAGACTGAAGCTTTCTTT.

The rearrangement joins TRBV7-2 to TRBJ2-1; D is possibly TRBD2 (5 bases). Germline assignment: CDR1 SGHTA and CDR2 FQGNSA. With 5 bases removed from V and 2 bases from J, the gap between germline ends came to 16 bases. The CDR3 contains 16 residues. The CDR3, as DNA: TGTGCCAGCAGCCCCACTGGTCGGCGGGCCTACAATGAGCAGTTCTTC. It translates to CASSPTGRRAYNEQFF.